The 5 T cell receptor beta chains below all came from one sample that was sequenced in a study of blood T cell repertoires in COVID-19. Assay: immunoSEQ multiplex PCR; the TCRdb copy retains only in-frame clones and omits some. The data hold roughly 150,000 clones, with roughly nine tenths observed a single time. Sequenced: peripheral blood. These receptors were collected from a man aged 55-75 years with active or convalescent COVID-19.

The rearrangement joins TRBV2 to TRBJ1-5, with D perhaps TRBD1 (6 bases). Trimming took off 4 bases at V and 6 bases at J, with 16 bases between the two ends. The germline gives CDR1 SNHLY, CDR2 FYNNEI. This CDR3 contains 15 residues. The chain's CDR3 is CASSGTGITGQPQHF. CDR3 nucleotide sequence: TGTGCCAGCAGTGGAACAGGGATTACCGGTCAGCCCCAGCATTTT.

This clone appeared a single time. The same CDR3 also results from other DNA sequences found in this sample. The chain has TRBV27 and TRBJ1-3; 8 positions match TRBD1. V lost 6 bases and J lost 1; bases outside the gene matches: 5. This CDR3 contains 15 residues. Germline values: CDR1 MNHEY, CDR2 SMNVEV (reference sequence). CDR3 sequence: CASSHRGLSGNTIYF. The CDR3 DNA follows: TGTGCCAGCAGCCACAGGGGGTTATCTGGAAACACCATATATTTT.

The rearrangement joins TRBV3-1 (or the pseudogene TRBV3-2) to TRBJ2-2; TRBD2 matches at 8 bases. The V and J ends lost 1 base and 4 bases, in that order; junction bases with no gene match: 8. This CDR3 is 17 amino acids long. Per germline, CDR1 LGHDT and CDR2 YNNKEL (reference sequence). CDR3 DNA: TGTGCCAGCAGCCAAGTCTTGCCTAGCGGGCCCACCGGGGAGCTGTTTTTT. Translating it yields CASSQVLPSGPTGELFF.

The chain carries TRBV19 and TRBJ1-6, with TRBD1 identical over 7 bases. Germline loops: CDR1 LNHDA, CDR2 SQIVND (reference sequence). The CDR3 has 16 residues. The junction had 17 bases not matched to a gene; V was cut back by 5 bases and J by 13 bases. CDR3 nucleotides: TGTGCCAGTAGTCCCACGGCGGGGACAGTGGGGCAGCCCCTCCACTTT. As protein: CASSPTAGTVGQPLHF.

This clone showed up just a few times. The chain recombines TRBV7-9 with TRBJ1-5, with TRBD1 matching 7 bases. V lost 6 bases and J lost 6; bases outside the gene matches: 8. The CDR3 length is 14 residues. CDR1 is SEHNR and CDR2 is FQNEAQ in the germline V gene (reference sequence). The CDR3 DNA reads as TGTGCCAGCAGTGACGAAGGGGGCTTTCAGCCCCAGCATTTT. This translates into CASSDEGGFQPQHF.